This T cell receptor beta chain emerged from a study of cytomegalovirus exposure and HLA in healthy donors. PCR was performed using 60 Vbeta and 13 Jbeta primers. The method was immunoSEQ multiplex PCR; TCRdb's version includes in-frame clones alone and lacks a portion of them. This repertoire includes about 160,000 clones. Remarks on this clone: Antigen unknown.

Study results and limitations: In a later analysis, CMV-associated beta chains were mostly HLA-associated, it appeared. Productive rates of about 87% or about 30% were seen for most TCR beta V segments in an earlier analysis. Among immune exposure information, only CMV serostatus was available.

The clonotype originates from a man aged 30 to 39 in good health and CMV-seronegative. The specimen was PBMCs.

The CDR3 sequence: CASREDRLYGYTF. The DNA for the CDR3 is TGTGCCAGCAGGGAGGACAGACTCTATGGCTACACCTTC. This chain connects TRBV6-1 to TRBJ1-2; tentatively, D is TRBD1 (6 bases). CDR3 length: 13 residues. V shed 6 bases and J shed 4 bases, with 12 bases lying between them. Germline V CDR1 and CDR2: MNHNS, SASEGT.